The T cell receptor (beta chain) under discussion was sequenced for a study of T cell responses to AZD1222 COVID-19 vaccine. The table came from immunoSEQ multiplex PCR; TCRdb's copy has only in-frame clones and leaves some out. The sample records 200,000 or so clones, about nine tenths being singletons. CDR3 length equals 13 residues. From germline, CDR1 is MNHEY and CDR2 SVGEGT. Trimming shortened V by 5 bases and J by 5 bases, and 9 bases separated the two germline ends. Whole-study results and caveats: Of the AZD1222 recipients, only 5 or 6 were seropositive at baseline. Spike was spanned by vaccine-associated CD4 TCRs, with dominance at 160-218 and 743-854. Sampling captured repertoires only after the peak T cell response. The sample set comprised mostly white British donors with more females, and clonal diversity was possibly underestimated.

Of note for this clone: What it binds is unknown. Other nucleotide sequences from this sample produce the same CDR3.

The sequencing here drew on peripheral blood, taken on day 0 of MenACWY control vaccination. This chain connects TRBV6-2 or TRBV6-3 to TRBJ1-4; D not certain. This clonotype originated in an adult in good health. For the CDR3, the DNA is TGTGCCAGCAGTAGGACTGAGAATGAAAAACTGTTTTTT. It codes for CASSRTENEKLFF.